The 18 T cell receptor beta chains reported below all come from one sample, sequenced in a study of Tregs in tolerant kidney transplant recipients. Related graft donors supplied nonmyeloablative bone marrow transplants, and mixed chimerism was transient. The method was immunoSEQ multiplex PCR; TCRdb's version includes in-frame clones alone and lacks a portion of them. This repertoire includes approximately 24,000 clones. The sequencing here drew on CD4+ T cells from blood (PBMCs), taken 6 months after the transplant. Source of these receptors: a human patient who received a combined kidney and bone marrow transplant. Some T cells may possibly be graft donor cells.

For this clone: An end of the junction differs from the germline gene, which may be a read error. Read coverage stops 3 residues before the CDR3 terminus; the germline J gene supplies the remainder. The chain carries TRBV19 and TRBJ1-1, with D possibly TRBD1 on 5 matching bases. CDR1 LNHDA and CDR2 SQIVND come from the germline V gene (reference sequence). This CDR3 contains 15 residues. CDR3: CASSTGLAGGAEAFF. CDR3 DNA, as far as it was read: TGTGCCAGTAGTACAGGACTAGCGGGAGGGGCTGAG.

The CDR3: CASSLQGRGYGYTF. CDR3 DNA (partial): TGTGCCAGCAGCTTGCAAGGGAGGGGCTATGGC. V usage is TRBV5-6 and J usage is TRBJ1-2; weak D call: TRBD1 (5 bases). The sequence runs out 3 residues before the end of the CDR3; the remainder is reconstructed from the germline J gene. This CDR3 comprises 14 residues. Germline V gene data show CDR1 as SGHDT and CDR2 as YYEEEE. V lost 1 base and J lost 4, with 11 bases in between. Full variable domain (remainder filled in from reference TRBV5-6 and TRBJ1-2): DAGVTQSPTHLIKTRGQQVTLRCSPKSGHDTVSWYQQALGQGPQFIFQYYEEEERQRGNFPDRFSGHQFPNYSSELNVNALLLGDSALYLCASSLQGRGYGYTFGSGTRLTVV.

About this clone itself: The sequenced fragment ends 3 residues before the CDR3 boundary, so the rest is inferred from the germline J gene. This chain links TRBV5-1 with TRBJ2-7; TRBD1 agrees at 8 bases. CDR3 length equals 13 residues. Germline V gene lookup returns CDR1 SGHRS and CDR2 YFSETQ. V shed 0 bases and J 6 bases; nucleotides not matched to a gene: 2. The chain's CDR3 is CASSLGRGLEQYF. The CDR3 DNA, read in part, is TGCGCCAGCAGCTTGGGCAGGGGGCTCGAG.

Concerning this clone itself: The read ends 3 residues before the CDR3 terminus; that terminus is restored from the germline J gene. The rearrangement uses TRBV19 and TRBJ2-5; D is undetermined. The CDR3 loop spans 14 amino acids. Trimming stripped 6 bases from V and 5 bases from J, with 16 bases between. Germline loops: CDR1 LNHDA, CDR2 SQIVND (reference sequence). The CDR3 protein is CASRASSFMETQYF. Incomplete CDR3 DNA: TGTGCCAGTAGAGCTAGTTCTTTCATGGAGACC.

Worth noting for this clone: The CDR3 end is not reached by the read, which stops 3 residues before it; the germline J gene fills it in. The chain links TRBV4-2 to TRBJ1-1, with 7 nucleotides matching TRBD1. Germline V lookup: CDR1 LGHNA, CDR2 YNFKEQ. The CDR3 is made up of 15 amino acids. After removal of 4 bases from V and 3 bases from J, the junction contained 8 bases not matched to a gene. CDR3 DNA, as far as it was read: TGTGCCAGCAGCCCCTATCAGGGGGTGCACACTGAA. Translating it yields CASSPYQGVHTE. Given in full, the CDR3 is CASSPYQGVHTEAFF.

Details on this clone: The CDR3 goes on 3 residues after the read ends, and that part is filled in from the germline J gene. The chain joins TRBV10-1 to TRBJ1-6, with no clear D. In germline, CDR1 is WNHNN, CDR2 SYGVQD (reference sequence). V shed 4 bases and J shed 10 bases, with 8 bases lying between them. The CDR3 length is 12 residues. The sequenced part of the CDR3 DNA is TGCGCCAGCAGTGGCCCTACGTCACCC. As protein: CASSGPTSP. In full, the CDR3 reads CASSGPTSPLHF.

Details on this clone: Read coverage stops 3 residues before the CDR3 terminus; the germline J gene supplies the remainder. V usage is TRBV30 and J usage is TRBJ2-3; tentative D call: TRBD1 (6 bases). Germline V gene lookup returns CDR1 GTSNPN and CDR2 SVGIG (reference sequence). V gave up 5 bases and J gave up 6 bases, with 30 bases separating them. The CDR3 consists of 18 residues. CDR3 protein: CAWGQDRDTFSLRDTQYF. The sequenced CDR3 bases are TGTGCCTGGGGCCAAGACCGGGACACCTTTTCCCTCAGGGATACG.

As regards this clone: Read sequence stops 3 residues before the CDR3 end, and the germline J gene provides the missing end. The V call is TRBV5-1, the J call TRBJ1-5; D possibly corresponds to TRBD1 (6 bases). Looked up from germline, CDR1 is SGHRS and CDR2 is YFSETQ. V dropped 0 bases and J dropped 6 bases, with 10 bases sitting between them. The CDR3 is 14 amino acids. The CDR3 spells CASSLEGGGQPQHF. CDR3 DNA, as far as it was read: TGCGCCAGCAGCTTGGAAGGGGGAGGTCAGCCC.

Worth noting for this clone: The read ends 3 residues shy of where the CDR3 ends; the end is completed using the germline J gene. The V call is TRBV6-2 or TRBV6-3, the J call TRBJ1-2; 10 bases match TRBD1. Trimming took 5 bases from V and 7 from J; bases not matched to a gene: 16. Germline CDR1 MNHEY, CDR2 SVGEGT. The CDR3 extends over 17 amino acids. This CDR3 is CASSHHAGPGQGSGYTF. The CDR3 bases that were read are TGTGCCAGCAGTCACCACGCCGGGCCGGGACAGGGGTCTGGC.

On this clone: The missing CDR3 end, 3 residues past where the read stops, is filled in from the germline J gene. This chain links TRBV5-5 with TRBJ2-7, with D perhaps TRBD2 (6 bases). The germline V and J ends were trimmed by 4 bases and 0 bases, with 11 bases remaining between them. CDR3 size: 14 residues. Per germline, CDR1 SGHKS and CDR2 YYEKEE (reference sequence). Partial CDR3 DNA: TGTGCCAGCAGCCCCCTAGCGAACTCCTACGAG. Its translation: CASSPLANSYE. The CDR3 in full is CASSPLANSYEQYF.

Notes on this clone: The read gets to within 3 residues of the CDR3 end, and the germline J gene fills in the rest. The chain has TRBV20-1 and TRBJ2-1; D may be TRBD2 (5 bases). Trimming took 5 bases from V and 2 from J, leaving 16 bases between them. Germline CDR1 and CDR2: DFQATT and SNEGSKA (reference sequence). The CDR3 has 15 amino acids. CDR3: CSAGETTNPYNEQFF. The part of the CDR3 DNA that was read is TGCAGTGCTGGGGAGACTACCAACCCCTACAATGAG.

As to this clone: The observed sequence ends 3 residues before the CDR3 terminus, with the missing tail filled in from the germline J gene. At the DNA level, this CDR3 is encoded by other sequences in the same sample as well. The J gene is TRBJ1-5, the V gene TRBV18; TRBD1 aligns across 10 bases. The CDR3 is 15 residues long. Germline V gene data show CDR1 as KGHSH and CDR2 as LQKENI. V lost 6 bases and J lost 4; bases outside the gene matches: 6. The CDR3 bases that were read are TGTGCCAGCTCTCCGGACAGGGGGGGGAATCAGCCC. Protein sequence: CASSPDRGGNQP. The entire CDR3 protein is CASSPDRGGNQPQHF.

To note about this clone: Sequencing ends 3 residues short of the CDR3 end; the germline J gene provides the rest. The chain joins TRBV11-2 to TRBJ2-7, with TRBD1 as a possible D gene (6 bases). This CDR3 contains 15 residues. The germline V gene has CDR1 SGHAT and CDR2 FQNNGV. V was shortened by 5 bases and J by 1 base, with 15 bases between the two germline ends. The covered CDR3 bases are TGTGCCAGCAGCCCACGGGGCAGGGGATCCTACGAG. Its translation: CASSPRGRGSYE. The CDR3, in full, reads CASSPRGRGSYEQYF.

With respect to this clone: The read falls 3 residues short of the CDR3 end, and the missing part is taken from the germline J gene. The chain employs TRBV5-4 and TRBJ1-2; D perhaps matches TRBD1 (6 bases). This CDR3 region has 15 residues. V shed 4 bases and J shed 4 bases, with 17 bases lying between them. Germline lookup yields CDR1 SGHNT and CDR2 YYREEE (reference sequence). CDR3 protein: CASSPPLGGAYGYTF. The sequenced part of the CDR3 DNA is TGTGCCAGCAGCCCGCCGCTGGGGGGGGCCTATGGC. The whole variable domain, remainder taken from reference TRBV5-4 and TRBJ1-2, is ETGVTQSPTHLIKTRGQQVTLRCSSQSGHNTVSWYQQALGQGPQFIFQYYREEENGRGNFPPRFSGLQFPNYSSELNVNALELDDSALYLCASSPPLGGAYGYTFGSGTRLTVV.

A remark on this clone: The read ends 3 residues before the CDR3 terminus; that terminus is restored from the germline J gene. The chain is built from TRBV7-2 and TRBJ1-1; no definite D call. Germline V gives CDR1 SGHTA, CDR2 FQGNSA. The CDR3 is 14 residues long. Trimming removed 0 bases at V and 1 base at J, with 6 bases between. CDR3 region: CASSLAAGNTEAFF. The part of the CDR3 DNA that was read is TGTGCCAGCAGCTTAGCGGCAGGGAACACTGAA.

About this clone: The observed sequence ends 3 residues before the CDR3 terminus, with the missing tail filled in from the germline J gene. J is TRBJ1-1 and V is TRBV6-1; 7 nucleotides align to TRBD1. With V trimmed by 4 bases and J by 7 bases, 6 bases remained unmatched. This CDR3 spans 13 amino acids. Germline CDR1 MNHNS, CDR2 SASEGT. The CDR3 sequence: CASSARQGLEAFF. The sequenced CDR3 bases are TGTGCCAGCAGTGCGCGACAGGGTCTTGAA.

Concerning this clone itself: Sequencing ends 3 residues short of the CDR3 end; the germline J gene provides the rest. The chain recombines TRBV6-1 with TRBJ1-5, with 7 bases lining up with TRBD1. This CDR3 spans 14 amino acids. The J segment lost 7 bases and the V segment lost 1 base, leaving 4 bases of the junction unmatched. Germline V gives CDR1 MNHNS, CDR2 SASEGT. The CDR3 is CASSEVRGRQPQHF. CDR3 DNA (partial): TGTGCCAGCAGTGAAGTTAGGGGGCGGCAGCCC.

The CDR3 loop reads CASSSTGGTSVYNEQFF. CDR3 DNA (partial): TGTGCCAGCAGTTCCACCGGGGGGACTAGCGTCTACAATGAG. V and J are TRBV6-2 or TRBV6-3 and TRBJ2-1; TRBD2 aligns across 10 bases. The read terminates 3 residues before the CDR3 end, so the remaining end is supplied by the germline J gene. The length of the CDR3 is 17 residues. CDR1 and CDR2 (germline): MNHEY, SVGEGT. With V trimmed by 4 bases and J by 3 bases, 9 bases remained unmatched.